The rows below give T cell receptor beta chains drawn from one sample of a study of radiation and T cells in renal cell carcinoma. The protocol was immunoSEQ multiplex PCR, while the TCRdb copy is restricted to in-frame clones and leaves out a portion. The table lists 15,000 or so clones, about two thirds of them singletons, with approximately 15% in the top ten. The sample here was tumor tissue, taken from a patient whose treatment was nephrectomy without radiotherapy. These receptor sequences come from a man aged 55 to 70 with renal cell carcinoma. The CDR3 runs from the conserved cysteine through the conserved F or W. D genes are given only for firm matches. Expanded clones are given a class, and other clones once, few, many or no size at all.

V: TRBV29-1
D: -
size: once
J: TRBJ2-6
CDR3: CSVERDTDSGANVLTF
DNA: TGCAGCGTTGAGCGGGACACCGACTCTGGGGCCAACGTCCTGACTTTC

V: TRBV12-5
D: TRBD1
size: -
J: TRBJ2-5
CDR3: CASGLAPDGQGFTETQYF
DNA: TGTGCTAGTGGTTTGGCCCCCGATGGACAGGGGTTTACGGAGACCCAGTACTTC

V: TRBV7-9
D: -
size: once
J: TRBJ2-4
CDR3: CASSLGSGGKNIQYF
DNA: TGTGCCAGCAGCTTAGGGTCAGGGGGGAAAAACATTCAGTACTTC

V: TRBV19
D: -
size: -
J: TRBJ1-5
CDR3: CASSRTRGANNQPQHF
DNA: TGTGCCAGTAGTCGGACGCGGGGGGCCAATAATCAGCCCCAGCATTTT

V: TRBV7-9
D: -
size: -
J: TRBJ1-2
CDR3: CASSLEGKGTF
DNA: TGTGCCAGCAGCTTAGAGGGCAAAGGCACCTTC

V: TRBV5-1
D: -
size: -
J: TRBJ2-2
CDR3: CASSRLIGSTGELFF
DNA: TGCGCCAGCAGCCGCTTAATAGGGTCGACCGGGGAGCTGTTTTTT

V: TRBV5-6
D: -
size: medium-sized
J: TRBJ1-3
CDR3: CASSLWDTDHYF
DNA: TGTGCCAGCAGCTTGTGGGACACAGACCATTATTTT

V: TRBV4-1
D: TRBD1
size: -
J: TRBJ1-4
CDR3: CASSQGQGVAEKLFF
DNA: TGCGCCAGCAGCCAAGGACAGGGGGTGGCTGAAAAACTGTTTTTT

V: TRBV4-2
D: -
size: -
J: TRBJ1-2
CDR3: CASSPSRVEYGYTF
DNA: TGTGCCAGCAGCCCCAGTAGGGTTGAATATGGCTACACCTTC

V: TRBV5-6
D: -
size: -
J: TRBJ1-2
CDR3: CASKNNNYGYTF
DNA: TGTGCCAGCAAAAACAATAACTATGGCTACACCTTC

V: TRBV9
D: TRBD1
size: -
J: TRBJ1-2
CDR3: CASSPPGQIF
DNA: TGTGCCAGCAGCCCCCCGGGACAGATCTTC

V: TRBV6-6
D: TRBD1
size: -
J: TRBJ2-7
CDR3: CASIIDRDSYEQYF
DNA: TGTGCCAGCATTATCGACAGGGACTCCTACGAGCAGTACTTC

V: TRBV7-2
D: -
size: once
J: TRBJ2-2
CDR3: CASSFSQARATGELFF
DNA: TGTGCCAGCAGCTTTAGTCAGGCAAGGGCCACCGGGGAGCTGTTTTTT

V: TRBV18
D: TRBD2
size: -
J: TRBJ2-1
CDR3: CASSSWTSGGNEQFF
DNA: TGTGCCAGCTCATCTTGGACTAGCGGGGGCAATGAGCAGTTCTTC

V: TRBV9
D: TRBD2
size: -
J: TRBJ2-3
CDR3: CASSAARGGYLGADTQYF
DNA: TGTGCCAGCAGCGCCGCCCGGGGAGGGTATCTTGGGGCAGATACGCAGTATTTT

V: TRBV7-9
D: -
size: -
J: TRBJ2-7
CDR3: CASSLGDEQYF
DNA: TGTGCCAGCAGTCTGGGGGACGAGCAGTACTTC

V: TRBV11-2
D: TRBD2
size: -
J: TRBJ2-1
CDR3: CASSLGAGGGNEQFF
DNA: TGTGCCAGCAGCTTAGGAGCGGGAGGCGGCAATGAGCAGTTCTTC

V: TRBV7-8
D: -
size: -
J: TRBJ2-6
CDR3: CASSRTTGSSGANVLTF
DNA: TGTGCCAGCAGCCGGACGACAGGCAGCTCTGGGGCCAACGTCCTGACTTTC

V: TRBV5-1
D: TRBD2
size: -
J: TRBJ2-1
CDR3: CASSVTGLDVSDNEQFF
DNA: TGCGCCAGCAGCGTGACGGGACTAGACGTTTCGGACAATGAGCAGTTCTTC

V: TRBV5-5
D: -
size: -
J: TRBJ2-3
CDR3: CASSLVVGVDTQYF
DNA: TGTGCCAGCAGCTTGGTTGTAGGTGTGGATACGCAGTATTTT

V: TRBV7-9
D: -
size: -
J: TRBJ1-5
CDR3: CASSLVGAGQGNQPQHF
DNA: TGTGCCAGCAGCTTAGTCGGCGCGGGGCAGGGTAATCAGCCCCAGCATTTT

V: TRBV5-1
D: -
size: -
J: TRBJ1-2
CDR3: CASSLAQGTGYTF
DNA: TGCGCCAGCAGCTTGGCTCAGGGGACCGGCTACACCTTC

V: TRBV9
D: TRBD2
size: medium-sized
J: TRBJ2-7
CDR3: CASSVGGSPYEQYF
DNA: TGTGCCAGCAGCGTCGGGGGGTCCCCCTACGAGCAGTACTTC

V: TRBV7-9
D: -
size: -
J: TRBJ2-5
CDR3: CASSLAAGETQYF
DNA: TGTGCCAGCAGCTTAGCGGCGGGGGAGACCCAGTACTTC

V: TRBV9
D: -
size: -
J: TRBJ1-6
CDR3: CASSEQVYNSPLHF
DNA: TGTGCCAGCAGCGAACAGGTGTATAATTCACCCCTCCACTTT

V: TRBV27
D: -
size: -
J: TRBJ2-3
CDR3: CASSFIPGDTQYF
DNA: TGTGCCAGCAGTTTCATTCCTGGAGATACGCAGTATTTT

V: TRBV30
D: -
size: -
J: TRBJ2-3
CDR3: CAWIVANTDTQYF
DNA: TGTGCCTGGATTGTAGCGAACACAGATACGCAGTATTTT

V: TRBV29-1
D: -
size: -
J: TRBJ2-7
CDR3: CSVMEGEQYF
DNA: TGCAGCGTTATGGAGGGCGAGCAGTACTTC

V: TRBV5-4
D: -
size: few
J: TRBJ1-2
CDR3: CASSPTPTKEKSGGYTF
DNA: TGTGCCAGCAGCCCGACCCCTACAAAAGAAAAAAGCGGTGGCTACACCTTC

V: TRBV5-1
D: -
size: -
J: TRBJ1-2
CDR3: CASSFHQGNYGYTF
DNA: TGCGCCAGCAGCTTTCACCAGGGAAACTATGGCTACACCTTC

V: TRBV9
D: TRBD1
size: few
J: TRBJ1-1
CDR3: CASSDGTGRPEAFF
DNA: TGTGCCAGCAGCGATGGGACAGGGAGGCCTGAAGCTTTCTTT

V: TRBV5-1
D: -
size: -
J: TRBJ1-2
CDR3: CASSLGQNPNYGYTF
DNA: TGCGCCAGCAGCTTGGGACAGAATCCCAACTATGGCTACACCTTC

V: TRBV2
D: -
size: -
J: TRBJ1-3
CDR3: CASSETGNTIYF
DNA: TGTGCCAGCAGTGAAACCGGAAACACCATATATTTT

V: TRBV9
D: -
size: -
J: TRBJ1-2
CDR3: CASSVYEKGGYTF
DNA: TGTGCCAGCAGCGTATACGAAAAGGGGGGCTACACCTTC

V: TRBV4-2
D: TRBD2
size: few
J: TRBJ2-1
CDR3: CASSGLAGGNNEQFF
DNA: TGTGCCAGCAGCGGCCTAGCGGGAGGAAACAATGAGCAGTTCTTC

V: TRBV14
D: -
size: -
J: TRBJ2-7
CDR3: CASSSGRGEQYF
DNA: TGTGCCAGCAGCTCCGGTCGCGGTGAGCAGTACTTC